This TCR beta chain is from a study of T cells in Graves' hyperthyroidism and ophthalmopathy. Study findings and constraints: Progression to ophthalmopathy was predicted a median of roughly 6.6 months early.

There are many counts of this clonotype. Its antigen remains unknown. CDR3 length: 14 amino acids. V lost 3 bases to trimming and J lost 2 bases; unmatched junction nucleotides: 5. Germline V gene data show CDR1 as SQVTM and CDR2 as ANQGSEA. TCR beta CDR3 region amplification was performed from RNA transcripts. First-round RT-PCR of the TCR CDR3 relied on the HTBI primer set. TCRdb re-derived calls from the multiplex PCR reads in MiXCR, one entry per CDR3 protein. Of about 700,000 distinct CDR3 sequences detected, 14% appear once; the ten largest clones hold roughly a tenth. The chain has TRBV29-1 and TRBJ2-3, with 7 bases lining up with TRBD2. The source of this sequence is a woman younger than 35 with Graves' hyperthyroidism. Sequencing was performed on blood. The chain's CDR3 is CSVEGLADTDTQYF. In DNA form, the CDR3 reads TGCAGCGTTGAGGGGCTAGCGGACACAGATACGCAGTATTTT.